This T cell receptor (beta chain) was sequenced during a study of patients and donors after allogeneic stem cell transplantation. The CDR3 has 16 amino acids. V was clipped by 4 bases and J by 7 bases; unmatched bases: 14. CDR1 and CDR2 from the germline V gene are SGHRS and YFSETQ. TCRdb processed the RT-PCR reads anew with MiXCR; each CDR3 protein has one entry. Of roughly 12,000 distinct CDR3 sequences in the sample, approximately 26% were seen once. This clonotype was picked up a small number of times. This clonotype was sampled from a human donor who was either an allogeneic HSCT recipient or a stem cell or donor lymphocyte infusion donor (not recorded which). It is not recorded whose cells these are; they may come from a transplant donor. The sequencing sample was made of blood, either unsorted or a sorted T cell fraction (not recorded which). This chain joins TRBV5-1 and TRBJ1-2; 9 bases fit TRBD1. The CDR3: CASSLLRQGVSVGYTF. In DNA form, the CDR3 reads TGCGCCAGCAGCCTTCTTCGACAGGGGGTTAGTGTTGGCTACACCTTC.